This T cell receptor (beta chain) is drawn from a study of radiation and T cells in renal cell carcinoma. Sequenced by immunoSEQ multiplex PCR; TCRdb stores in-frame clones only, minus some. The data show tens of thousands of clones, with approximately 80% seen just once and roughly a tenth held by the top ten. As to time point: blood 4 weeks post-SBRT, at nephrectomy. Treatment here: 15 Gy SBRT to primary tumor, nephrectomy 4 weeks later. Nephrectomy followed 15 Gy stereotactic body radiation by 4 weeks. Sample: blood, taken from a patient whose treatment included radiotherapy and nephrectomy. This receptor was identified in a man between 50 and 59 years old with renal cell carcinoma.

CDR3 sequence: CASSERVGQIHQPQHF. CDR3 nucleotide sequence: TGTGCCAGCAGTGAAAGGGTCGGTCAGATACATCAGCCCCAGCATTTT. The V call is TRBV2, the J call TRBJ1-5, with D uncertain. V dropped 2 bases and J dropped 5 bases, with 16 bases sitting between them. CDR1 and CDR2 (germline): SNHLY, FYNNEI. CDR3 length equals 16 residues.